The 18 T cell receptor beta chains below were found in one sample sequenced in a study of blood T cell repertoires in COVID-19. Data came from immunoSEQ multiplex PCR; TCRdb stores just in-frame clones and leaves some out. The sample holds some 260,000 clones, roughly 88% seen once. Sequencing was performed on peripheral blood. These receptors all stem from a woman in her 70s with COVID-19, enrolled during active disease.

The rearrangement links TRBV4-3 to TRBJ1-1, with D possibly matching TRBD1 (5 bases). V was cut by 1 base and J by 9 bases, with 9 bases left in between. CDR1 and CDR2 (germline): LGHNA, YSLEER. The length of the CDR3 is 12 residues. CDR3 loop: CASSQVRTKAFF. CDR3 nucleotide sequence: TGCGCCAGCAGCCAAGTCCGGACAAAAGCTTTCTTT.

The chain links TRBV5-4 to TRBJ1-1; D remains unclear. This CDR3 has 15 amino acids. V lost 0 bases, J lost 2 bases, and 11 bases lay in between. In germline, CDR1 is SGHNT, CDR2 YYREEE (reference sequence). CDR3 residues: CASSLDPVRNTEAFF. The CDR3 DNA sequence: TGTGCCAGCAGCTTGGATCCAGTCAGAAACACTGAAGCTTTCTTT. Full variable domain (outside the CDR3, taken from reference TRBV5-4 and TRBJ1-1): ETGVTQSPTHLIKTRGQQVTLRCSSQSGHNTVSWYQQALGQGPQFIFQYYREEENGRGNFPPRFSGLQFPNYSSELNVNALELDDSALYLCASSLDPVRNTEAFFGQGTRLTVV.

Points on this clone: Other DNA sequences within the sample encode an identical CDR3. The chain is built from TRBV3-1 (or the pseudogene TRBV3-2) and TRBJ1-2, with no clear D. This CDR3 has 12 amino acids. V shed 2 bases and J shed 6 bases, with 7 bases lying between them. Germline V gives CDR1 LGHDT, CDR2 YNNKEL (reference sequence). CDR3 region: CASSQRENGYTF. As DNA, the CDR3 is TGTGCCAGCAGCCAAAGGGAGAATGGCTACACCTTC.

CDR3 in DNA: TGTGCCAGCAGCTTAGCGGGTGGGACAGGGGACCCCTACGAGCAGTACTTC. Residues: CASSLAGGTGDPYEQYF. This chain uses TRBV7-6 with TRBJ2-7; 10 bases line up with TRBD1. V lost 0 bases and J lost 2; bases outside the gene matches: 7. The CDR3 length is 17 residues. The V gene's germline CDR1 is SGHVS and CDR2 FNYEAQ.

The rearrangement joins TRBV6-5 to TRBJ1-2, with D uncertain. The length of the CDR3 is 13 residues. Deletions cut 6 bases from V and 2 bases from J, with 10 bases between. From germline, CDR1 is MNHEY and CDR2 SVGAGI. CDR3 nucleotide sequence: TGTGCCAGCAGACCAGACGGGAACTATGGCTACACCTTC. This sequence encodes CASRPDGNYGYTF.

The V and J genes are TRBV3-1 (or the pseudogene TRBV3-2) and TRBJ2-5, with TRBD2 matching 7 bases. The CDR3 runs to 17 residues. The V segment lost 1 base and the J segment 0 bases; nucleotides outside the gene matches: 8. Germline values: CDR1 LGHDT, CDR2 YNNKEL (reference sequence). CDR3 in amino acids: CASSQGQRDQYQETQYF. The CDR3 DNA reads TGTGCCAGCAGCCAAGGTCAGCGGGACCAGTACCAAGAGACCCAGTACTTC.

The chain uses TRBV29-1 and TRBJ2-5; TRBD2 aligns across 7 bases. Trimming at V came to 0 bases and at J to 6 bases, leaving 7 bases not matched to a gene. Germline loops: CDR1 SQVTM, CDR2 ANQGSEA. There are 14 residues in the CDR3. The chain's CDR3 is CSVEEMGSGKTQYF. The CDR3 DNA follows: TGCAGCGTTGAAGAAATGGGAAGCGGGAAGACCCAGTACTTC.

J is TRBJ2-7 and V is TRBV24-1; 7 positions match TRBD1. The length of the CDR3 is 13 residues. The germline V gene has CDR1 KGHDR and CDR2 SFDVKD. V was pared by 6 bases and J by 7 bases, with 8 bases of the junction left unmatched. The CDR3 nucleotides are TGTGCCACCAGTCTGACAGGGTGGTCAGAGCAGTACTTC. Amino acids: CATSLTGWSEQYF.

Only one count was recorded for this clone. The chain links TRBV4-2 to TRBJ2-3, with TRBD2 matching over 9 bases. V lost 1 base to trimming and J lost 6 bases; unmatched junction nucleotides: 14. CDR1 is LGHNA, CDR2 YNFKEQ, per germline. The CDR3 is made up of 18 amino acids. CDR3 sequence (DNA): TGTGCCAGCAGCCAAGGAAGGACCGGGACTAGCAGAGGGGATACGCAGTATTTT. It specifies CASSQGRTGTSRGDTQYF.

The chain employs TRBV15 and TRBJ1-4, with 7 bases that match TRBD1. The CDR3 has 16 amino acids. Germline loops: CDR1 LNHNV, CDR2 YYDKDF (reference sequence). V was pared by 1 base and J by 0 bases, with 2 bases of the junction left unmatched. The DNA of the CDR3 is TGTGCCACCAGCAGAGGCCAGGGGGCAACTAATGAAAAACTGTTTTTT. Protein: CATSRGQGATNEKLFF.

The V call is TRBV12-3 or TRBV12-4, the J call TRBJ1-1, with D tentatively TRBD1 (5 bases). With 6 bases removed from V and 12 bases from J, the gap between germline ends came to 17 bases. The CDR3 length is 12 residues. As DNA, the CDR3 is TGTGCCAGCAGACAGCTCAGGGCGGTGACTTTCTTT. Translated: CASRQLRAVTFF.

V is TRBV28 and J is TRBJ1-2; 10 bases are a match to TRBD1. This CDR3 region has 15 residues. Germline V CDR1 and CDR2: MDHEN, SYDVKM. With V trimmed by 4 bases and J by 8 bases, 10 bases remained unmatched. Here the CDR3 reads CASSYRDRGWRGYTF. CDR3 coding DNA: TGTGCCAGCAGTTACCGGGACAGGGGATGGAGGGGCTACACCTTC.

The chain links TRBV5-8 to TRBJ1-5; 7 nucleotides match TRBD1. The CDR3 spans 17 residues. V gave up 5 bases and J gave up 0 bases; unmatched junction bases: 11. Germline V gene lookup returns CDR1 SGHTS and CDR2 YDEGEE. The CDR3 bases are TGTGCCAGCAGACCGATGACAGGGACGTATAGCAATCAGCCCCAGCATTTT. This codes for CASRPMTGTYSNQPQHF.

V usage is TRBV5-5 and J usage is TRBJ1-4, with D maybe TRBD1 (6 bases). This CDR3 region has 18 residues. V lost 0 bases and J 0 bases, leaving 15 bases between the germline ends. Per the germline V gene, CDR1 is SGHKS and CDR2 is YYEKEE (reference sequence). CDR3 sequence (DNA): TGTGCCAGCAGCTTGGTCGTGGCAGGGGTCTCAACTAATGAAAAACTGTTTTTT. This codes for CASSLVVAGVSTNEKLFF. Full variable domain (outside the CDR3, taken from reference TRBV5-5 and TRBJ1-4): DAGVTQSPTHLIKTRGQQVTLRCSPISGHKSVSWYQQVLGQGPQFIFQYYEKEERGRGNFPDRFSARQFPNYSSELNVNALLLGDSALYLCASSLVVAGVSTNEKLFFGSGTQLSVL.

A single count supports this clone. V is TRBV12-3 or TRBV12-4 and J is TRBJ2-5; D not certain. V was shortened by 3 bases and J by 7 bases, with 12 bases between the two germline ends. The length of the CDR3 is 13 residues. The CDR3 DNA is TGTGCCAGCAGTTTGTTAACCACGGGGACCCAGTACTTC. Its translation: CASSLLTTGTQYF.

The CDR3 here is CASSYLDEQFF. The CDR3 DNA sequence: TGTGCCAGCAGTTATCTCGATGAGCAGTTCTTC. The rearrangement uses TRBV6-6 and TRBJ2-1; D gene ambiguous. Looked up from germline, CDR1 is MNHNY and CDR2 is SVGAGI (reference sequence). V was pared by 3 bases and J by 8 bases, with 5 bases between. The CDR3 consists of 11 residues.

The rearrangement joins TRBV10-3 to TRBJ1-1, with a tentative D call TRBD1 (5 bases). V was shortened by 10 bases and J by 4 bases, with 16 bases between the two germline ends. The V gene's germline CDR1 is ENHRY and CDR2 SYGVKD. The length of the CDR3 is 13 residues. CDR3 residues: CATRVFAGTEAFF. CDR3 nucleotide sequence: TGTGCCACCAGGGTATTCGCGGGCACTGAAGCTTTCTTT.

V usage is TRBV7-8 and J usage is TRBJ1-6; TRBD1 matches 7 bases. Germline V gene lookup returns CDR1 SGHVS and CDR2 FQNEAQ. V shed 3 bases, J shed 8 bases, and the junction held 1 base outside the gene matches. This CDR3 region has 13 residues. CDR3 amino acids: CASSFDRDSPLHF. DNA of the CDR3: TGTGCCAGCAGCTTCGACAGGGATTCACCCCTCCACTTT.